A single TCR beta chain is shown here with its context. Antigen unknown. Germline V gene lookup returns CDR1 MNHEY and CDR2 SVGAGI. The CDR3 is 16 amino acids. Trimming removed 0 bases from V and 5 bases from J, with 17 bases in between. The data were obtained in a study of cytomegalovirus exposure and HLA in healthy donors. Study-wide points: Confirmation was obtained in vitro that three CMV-associated chains are specific for CMV antigens. HLA-A and HLA-B allele assignments for most subjects were reportedly predicted accurately using TCR beta sequences. Some V segments, including TRBV6-2 and TRBV6-3, were excluded as indistinguishable.

In the PCR, 60 Vbeta and 13 Jbeta primers were used. Method: immunoSEQ multiplex PCR; TCRdb's copy keeps in-frame clones and lacks some. The table shows fewer than 250,000 clones, with 81% occurring only once. The rearrangement links TRBV6-5 to TRBJ2-7; weak D call: TRBD1 (5 bases). The sample was PBMCs. This TCR was recovered from a man aged 18 to 30 in good health and CMV-seronegative. CDR3 residues: CASSYSGSRGRDEQYF. DNA for the CDR3: TGTGCCAGCAGTTACTCGGGGTCAAGGGGCAGAGACGAGCAGTACTTC.